One sample yielded the 3 T cell receptor beta chains listed below, sequenced in a study of shared clonotypes between healthy human individuals. Sequenced by immunoSEQ multiplex PCR; TCRdb stores in-frame clones only, minus some. Of a few hundred thousand clones listed, around 97% are singletons. Specimen: naive CD4+ T cells sorted from blood. The subset: CD45RA+ positively selected. These receptors all stem from a woman aged 25-40 years in good health.

This chain joins TRBV5-1 and TRBJ2-3; TRBD2 might be the D (5 bases). CDR1 and CDR2 from the germline V gene are SGHRS and YFSETQ. The CDR3 consists of 14 residues. V shed 3 bases and J shed 5 bases, with 13 bases lying between them. CDR3 residues: CASSSNDAGDTQYF. Written as DNA, the CDR3 is TGCGCCAGCAGCTCCAATGATGCGGGAGATACGCAGTATTTT.

V gene TRBV5-4 combines with J gene TRBJ1-2, with 7 nucleotides matching TRBD1. The CDR3 extends over 15 amino acids. J was trimmed by 2 bases and V by 0 bases; bases with no gene match: 4. Germline V lookup: CDR1 SGHNT, CDR2 YYREEE (reference sequence). The CDR3 loop reads CASSLETGTNYGYTF. The CDR3 DNA reads as TGTGCCAGCAGCTTGGAGACAGGGACAAACTATGGCTACACCTTC.

V and J are TRBV2 and TRBJ2-2, with no clear D. This CDR3 has 14 residues. Germline V gene sequence: CDR1 SNHLY, CDR2 FYNNEI. V was clipped by 4 bases and J by 1 base, with 7 bases between them. The CDR3 reads CASSGQMNTGELFF. The CDR3 DNA follows: TGTGCCAGCAGTGGCCAAATGAACACCGGGGAGCTGTTTTTT.